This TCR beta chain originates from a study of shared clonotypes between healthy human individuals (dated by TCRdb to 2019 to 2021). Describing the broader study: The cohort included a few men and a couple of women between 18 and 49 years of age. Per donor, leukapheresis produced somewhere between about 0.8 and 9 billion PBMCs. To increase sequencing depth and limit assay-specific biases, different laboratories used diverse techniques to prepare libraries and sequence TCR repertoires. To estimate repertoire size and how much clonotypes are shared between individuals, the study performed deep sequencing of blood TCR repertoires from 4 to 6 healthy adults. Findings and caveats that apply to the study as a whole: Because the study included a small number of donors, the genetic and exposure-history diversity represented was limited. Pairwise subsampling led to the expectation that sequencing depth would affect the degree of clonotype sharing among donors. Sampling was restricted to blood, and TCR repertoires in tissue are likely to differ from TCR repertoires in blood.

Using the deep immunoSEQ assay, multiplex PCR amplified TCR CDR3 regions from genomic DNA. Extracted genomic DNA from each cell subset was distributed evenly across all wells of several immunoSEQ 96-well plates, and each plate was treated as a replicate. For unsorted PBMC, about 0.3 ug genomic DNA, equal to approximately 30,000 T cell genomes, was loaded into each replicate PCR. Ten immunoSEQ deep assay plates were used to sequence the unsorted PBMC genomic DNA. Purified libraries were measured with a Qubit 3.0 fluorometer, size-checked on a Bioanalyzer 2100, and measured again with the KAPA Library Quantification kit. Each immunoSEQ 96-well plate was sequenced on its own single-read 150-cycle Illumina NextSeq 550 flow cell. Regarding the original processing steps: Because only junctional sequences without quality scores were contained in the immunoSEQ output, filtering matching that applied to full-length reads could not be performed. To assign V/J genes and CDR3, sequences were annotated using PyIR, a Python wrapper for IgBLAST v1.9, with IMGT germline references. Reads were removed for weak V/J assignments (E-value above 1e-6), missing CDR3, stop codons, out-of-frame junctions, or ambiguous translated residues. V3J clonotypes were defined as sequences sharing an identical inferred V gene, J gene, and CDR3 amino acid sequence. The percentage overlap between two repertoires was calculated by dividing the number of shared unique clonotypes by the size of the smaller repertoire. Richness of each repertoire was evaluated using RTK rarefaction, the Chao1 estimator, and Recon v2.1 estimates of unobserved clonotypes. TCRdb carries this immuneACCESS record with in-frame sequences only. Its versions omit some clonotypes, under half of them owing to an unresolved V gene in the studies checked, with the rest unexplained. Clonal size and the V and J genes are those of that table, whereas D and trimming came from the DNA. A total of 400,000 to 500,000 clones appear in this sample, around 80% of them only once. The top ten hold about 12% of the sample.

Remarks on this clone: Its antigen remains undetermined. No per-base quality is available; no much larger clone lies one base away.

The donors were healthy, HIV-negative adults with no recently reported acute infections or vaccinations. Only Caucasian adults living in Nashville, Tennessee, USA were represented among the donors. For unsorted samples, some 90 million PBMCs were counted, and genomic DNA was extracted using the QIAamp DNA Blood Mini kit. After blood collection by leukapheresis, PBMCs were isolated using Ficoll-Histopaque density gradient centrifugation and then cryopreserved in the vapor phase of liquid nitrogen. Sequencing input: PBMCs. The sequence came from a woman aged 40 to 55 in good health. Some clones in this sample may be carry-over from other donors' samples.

The nucleotide sequence is TGTGCCAGTAGTATGGAACTAGCGGGATTCACCGAGCAGTACTTC. This is translated as CASSMELAGFTEQYF. This chain is built from TRBV19 and TRBJ2-7; TRBD2 fits 10 bases in the junction. Taken from cysteine to phenylalanine, the CDR3 has 15 residues. The only DNA kept is the CDR3, 45 bases in frame from the first base. Sequences LNHDA (CDR1) and SQIVND (CDR2) are obtained from the germline V gene (reference sequence). V has 3 bases trimmed and J has 6 bases trimmed; junction bases matching no gene number 8.